This entry lists 8 T cell receptor beta chains sequenced from one sample in a study of OX40 agonist ivuxolimab in advanced cancers. The protocol was immunoSEQ multiplex PCR, while the TCRdb copy is restricted to in-frame clones and leaves out a portion. The sample has 55,000 to 70,000 clones, 65% to 90% seen once. Sequenced material: CD4+ or CD8+ T cells sorted from blood, taken in a trial of the OX40 agonist ivuxolimab. The source is an adult with an advanced solid tumor such as melanoma, head and neck, liver or kidney cancer.

The V gene is TRBV30, the J gene TRBJ2-2; perhaps TRBD2 as D (6 bases). CDR1 and CDR2 from the germline V gene are GTSNPN and SVGIG (reference sequence). V lost 7 bases, J lost 0 bases, and 12 bases lay in between. This CDR3 is 14 amino acids long. The CDR3 nucleotides are TGTGCCTCAGGAGGGACTCCGAACACCGGGGAGCTGTTTTTT. Its translation: CASGGTPNTGELFF.

This sequence joins TRBV6-5 and TRBJ2-3; D may be TRBD1 (7 bases). Per germline, CDR1 MNHEY and CDR2 SVGAGI. Trimming left V 7 bases short and J 2 bases short, with 16 bases between. The CDR3 sequence is 15 residues long. The CDR3 DNA is TGTGCCAGCACCCAGGGGGGAGTCACCACAGATACGCAGTATTTT. Its protein product is CASTQGGVTTDTQYF.

The chain links TRBV19 to TRBJ1-6, with 7 nucleotides matching TRBD1. This CDR3 region has 13 residues. With 10 bases clipped from V and 7 bases from J, the junction kept 7 bases outside the gene matches. Germline CDR1 LNHDA, CDR2 SQIVND (reference sequence). The DNA for the CDR3 is TGTGCCACGTCGGGACAGTTAAATTCACCCCTCCACTTT. Its protein is CATSGQLNSPLHF.

The rearrangement uses TRBV20-1 and TRBJ2-7; D is ambiguous. V dropped 6 bases and J dropped 3 bases, with 9 bases sitting between them. This CDR3 region has 11 residues. Per germline, CDR1 DFQATT and CDR2 SNEGSKA (reference sequence). CDR3 protein: CSATNDYEQYF. CDR3 DNA: TGCAGTGCCACGAACGACTACGAGCAGTACTTC.

This rearrangement joins TRBV7-3 to TRBJ2-3; D call uncertain. Trimming took 1 base from V and 3 from J, leaving 11 bases between them. Germline V gene lookup returns CDR1 SGHTA and CDR2 FQGTGA. The CDR3 covers 15 residues. CDR3 region: CASSLSIGLTDTQYF. The CDR3 nucleotides read TGTGCCAGCAGCTTAAGTATCGGGTTGACAGATACGCAGTATTTT.

The genes are TRBV2 and TRBJ1-4, with D possibly matching TRBD1 (6 bases). The CDR3 sequence is 16 residues long. V gave up 6 bases and J gave up 0 bases, with 14 bases separating them. Germline loops: CDR1 SNHLY, CDR2 FYNNEI. This CDR3 is CASSAQGPATNEKLFF. Written as DNA, the CDR3 is TGTGCCAGCAGCGCACAGGGTCCAGCAACTAATGAAAAACTGTTTTTT.

This chain links TRBV29-1 with TRBJ2-1, with TRBD2 matching over 8 bases. The trim removed 7 bases at V and 1 base at J, leaving 12 bases unmatched. Germline assignment: CDR1 SQVTM and CDR2 ANQGSEA. This CDR3 spans 16 amino acids. This CDR3 is CSAAAGGEFSYNEQFF. CDR3 nucleotide sequence: TGCAGCGCCGCCGCCGGGGGGGAGTTTTCCTACAATGAGCAGTTCTTC.

V gene TRBV6-1 combines with J gene TRBJ2-7; D is perhaps TRBD2 (7 bases). Germline assignment: CDR1 MNHNS and CDR2 SASEGT. V shed 7 bases and J shed 5 bases, with 21 bases lying between them. CDR3 length: 15 residues. This chain's CDR3 is CASTQGGARVHEQYF. CDR3 in DNA: TGTGCCAGCACACAAGGGGGGGCCCGTGTTCACGAGCAGTACTTC.